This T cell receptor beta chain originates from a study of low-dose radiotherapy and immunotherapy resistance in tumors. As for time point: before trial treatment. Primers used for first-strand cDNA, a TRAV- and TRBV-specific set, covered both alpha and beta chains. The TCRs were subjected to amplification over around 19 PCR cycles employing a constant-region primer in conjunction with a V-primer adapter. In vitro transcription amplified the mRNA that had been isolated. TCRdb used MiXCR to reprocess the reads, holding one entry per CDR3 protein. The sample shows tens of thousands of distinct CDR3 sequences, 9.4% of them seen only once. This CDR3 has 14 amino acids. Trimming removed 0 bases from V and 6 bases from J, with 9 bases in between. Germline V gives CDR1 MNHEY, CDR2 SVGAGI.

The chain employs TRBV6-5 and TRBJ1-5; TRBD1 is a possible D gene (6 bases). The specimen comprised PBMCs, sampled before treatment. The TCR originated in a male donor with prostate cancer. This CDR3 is CASSYSGRGQPQHF. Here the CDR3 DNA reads TGTGCCAGCAGTTACTCTGGCAGGGGTCAGCCCCAGCATTTT.